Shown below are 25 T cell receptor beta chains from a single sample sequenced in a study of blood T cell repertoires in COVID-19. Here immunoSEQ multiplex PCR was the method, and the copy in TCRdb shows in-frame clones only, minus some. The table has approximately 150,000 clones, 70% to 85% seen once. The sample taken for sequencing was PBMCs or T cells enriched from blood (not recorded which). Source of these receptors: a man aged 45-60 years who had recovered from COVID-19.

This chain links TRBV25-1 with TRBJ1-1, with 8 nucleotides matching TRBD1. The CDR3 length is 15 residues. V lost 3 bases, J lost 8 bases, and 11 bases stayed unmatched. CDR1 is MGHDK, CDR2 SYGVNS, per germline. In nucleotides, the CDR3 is TGTGCCAGCAGTGATGACGGACAGGGCGCCTTAGAAGCTTTCTTT. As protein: CASSDDGQGALEAFF.

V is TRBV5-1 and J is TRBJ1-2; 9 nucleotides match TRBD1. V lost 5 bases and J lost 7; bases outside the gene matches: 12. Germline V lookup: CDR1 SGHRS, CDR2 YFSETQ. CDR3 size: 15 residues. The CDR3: CASSRPPGQGFGYTF. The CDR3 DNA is TGCGCCAGCAGTCGACCGCCGGGACAGGGATTTGGCTACACCTTC.

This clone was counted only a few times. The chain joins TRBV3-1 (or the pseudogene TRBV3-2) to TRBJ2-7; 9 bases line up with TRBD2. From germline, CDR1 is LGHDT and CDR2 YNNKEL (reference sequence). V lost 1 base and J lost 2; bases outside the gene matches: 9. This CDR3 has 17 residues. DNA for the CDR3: TGTGCCAGCAGCCAAGGGGTGGGTAGCGGGGGCGCCTACGAGCAGTACTTC. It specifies CASSQGVGSGGAYEQYF.

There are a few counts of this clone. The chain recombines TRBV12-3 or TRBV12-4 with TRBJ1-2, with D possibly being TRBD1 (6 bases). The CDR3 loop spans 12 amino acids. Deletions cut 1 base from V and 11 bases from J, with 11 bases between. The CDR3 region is CASSLDRQAYTF. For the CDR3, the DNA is TGTGCCAGCAGTTTAGATCGACAGGCGTACACCTTC.

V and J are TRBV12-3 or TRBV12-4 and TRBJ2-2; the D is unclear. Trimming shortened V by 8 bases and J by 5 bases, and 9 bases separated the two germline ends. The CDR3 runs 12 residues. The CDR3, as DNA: TGTGCCAGCGGTGTCGGGACCGGGGAGCTGTTTTTT. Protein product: CASGVGTGELFF.

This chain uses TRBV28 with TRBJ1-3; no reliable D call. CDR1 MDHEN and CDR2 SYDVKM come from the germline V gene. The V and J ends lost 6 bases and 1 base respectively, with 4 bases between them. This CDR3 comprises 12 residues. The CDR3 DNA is TGTGCCAGCAGCATTTCTGGAAACACCATATATTTT. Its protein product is CASSISGNTIYF.

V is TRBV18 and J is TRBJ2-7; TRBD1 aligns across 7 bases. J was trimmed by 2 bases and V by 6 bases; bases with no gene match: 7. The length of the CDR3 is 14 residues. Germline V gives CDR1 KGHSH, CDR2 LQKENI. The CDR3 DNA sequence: TGTGCCAGCTCCACTGGGACAGCTACCTACGAGCAGTACTTC. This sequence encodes CASSTGTATYEQYF.

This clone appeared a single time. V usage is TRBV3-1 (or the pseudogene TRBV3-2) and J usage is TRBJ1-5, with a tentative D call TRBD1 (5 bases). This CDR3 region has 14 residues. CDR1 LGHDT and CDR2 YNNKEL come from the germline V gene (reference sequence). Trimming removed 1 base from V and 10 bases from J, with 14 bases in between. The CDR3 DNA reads TGTGCCAGCAGCCAAGGTTTTGGGGCGAATCCCCAGCATTTT. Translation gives CASSQGFGANPQHF.

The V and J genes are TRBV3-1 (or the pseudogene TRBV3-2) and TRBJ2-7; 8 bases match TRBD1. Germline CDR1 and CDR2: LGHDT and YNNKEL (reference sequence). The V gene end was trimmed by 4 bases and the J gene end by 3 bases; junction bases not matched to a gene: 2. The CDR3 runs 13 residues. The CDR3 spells CASSPRGLYEQYF. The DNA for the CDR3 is TGTGCCAGCAGCCCCAGGGGGCTCTACGAGCAGTACTTC.

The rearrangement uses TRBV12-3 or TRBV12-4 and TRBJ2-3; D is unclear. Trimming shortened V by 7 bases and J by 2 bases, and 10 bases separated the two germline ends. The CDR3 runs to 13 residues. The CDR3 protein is CASTEEFTDTQYF. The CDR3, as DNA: TGTGCCAGCACCGAGGAGTTCACAGATACGCAGTATTTT.

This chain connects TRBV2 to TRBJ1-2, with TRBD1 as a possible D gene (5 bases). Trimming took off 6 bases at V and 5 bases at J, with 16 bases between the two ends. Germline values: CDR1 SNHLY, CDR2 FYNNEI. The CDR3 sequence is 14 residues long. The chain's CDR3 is CASRRGLLGYGYTF. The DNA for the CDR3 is TGTGCCAGCAGGCGGGGCTTGCTGGGATATGGCTACACCTTC.

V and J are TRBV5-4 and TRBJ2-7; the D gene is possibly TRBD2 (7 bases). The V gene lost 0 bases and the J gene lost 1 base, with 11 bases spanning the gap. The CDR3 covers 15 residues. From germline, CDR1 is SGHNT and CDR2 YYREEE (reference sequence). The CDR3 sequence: CASSLGGGLSYEQYF. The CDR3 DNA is TGTGCCAGCAGCTTGGGGGGGGGCCTGTCCTACGAGCAGTACTTC.

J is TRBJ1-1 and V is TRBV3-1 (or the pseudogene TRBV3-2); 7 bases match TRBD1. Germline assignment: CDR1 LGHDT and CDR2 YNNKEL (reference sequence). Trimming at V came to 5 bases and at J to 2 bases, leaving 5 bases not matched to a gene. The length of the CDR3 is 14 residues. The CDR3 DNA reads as TGTGCCAGCAGCGGCAGGGGGGCAAACACTGAAGCTTTCTTT. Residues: CASSGRGANTEAFF.

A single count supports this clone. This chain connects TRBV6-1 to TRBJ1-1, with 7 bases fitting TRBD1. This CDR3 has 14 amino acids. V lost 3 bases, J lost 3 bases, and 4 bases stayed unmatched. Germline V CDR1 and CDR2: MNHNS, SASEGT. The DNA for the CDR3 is TGTGCCAGCAGTGACGGGACAGTCGACACTGAAGCTTTCTTT. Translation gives CASSDGTVDTEAFF.

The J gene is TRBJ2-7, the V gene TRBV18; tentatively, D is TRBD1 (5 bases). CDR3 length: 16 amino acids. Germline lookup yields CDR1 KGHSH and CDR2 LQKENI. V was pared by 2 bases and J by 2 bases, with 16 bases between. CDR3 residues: CASSPTSTGETYEQYF. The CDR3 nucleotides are TGTGCCAGCTCACCAACGTCCACAGGAGAGACCTACGAGCAGTACTTC.

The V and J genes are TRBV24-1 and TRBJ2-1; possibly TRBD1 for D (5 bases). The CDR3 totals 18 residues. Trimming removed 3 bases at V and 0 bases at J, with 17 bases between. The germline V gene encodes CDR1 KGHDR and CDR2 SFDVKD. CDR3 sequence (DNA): TGTGCCACCAGTGATGCGTCTGGGGCGATTAGCTCCTACAATGAGCAGTTCTTC. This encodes CATSDASGAISSYNEQFF.

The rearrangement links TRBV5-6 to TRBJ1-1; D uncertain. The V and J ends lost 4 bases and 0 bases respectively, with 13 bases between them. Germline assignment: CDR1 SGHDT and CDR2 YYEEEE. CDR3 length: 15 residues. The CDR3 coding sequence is TGTGCCAGCAGCCGAAGGACGGGAGTGAACACTGAAGCTTTCTTT. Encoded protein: CASSRRTGVNTEAFF.

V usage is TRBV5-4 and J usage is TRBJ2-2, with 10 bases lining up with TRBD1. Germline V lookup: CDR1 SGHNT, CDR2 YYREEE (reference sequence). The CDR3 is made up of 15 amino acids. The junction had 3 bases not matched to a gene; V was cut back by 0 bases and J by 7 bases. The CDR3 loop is CASSLGQGAFGELFF. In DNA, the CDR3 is TGTGCCAGCAGCTTGGGACAGGGGGCGTTCGGGGAGCTGTTTTTT.

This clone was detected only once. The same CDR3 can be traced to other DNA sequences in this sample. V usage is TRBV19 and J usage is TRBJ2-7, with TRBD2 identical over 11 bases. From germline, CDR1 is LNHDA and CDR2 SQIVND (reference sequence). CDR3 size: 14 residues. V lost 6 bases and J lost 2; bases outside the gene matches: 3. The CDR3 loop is CASSTSGGAYEQYF. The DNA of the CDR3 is TGTGCCAGTAGCACTAGCGGGGGAGCCTACGAGCAGTACTTC. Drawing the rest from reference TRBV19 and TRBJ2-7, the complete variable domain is DGGITQSPKYLFRKEGQNVTLSCEQNLNHDAMYWYRQDPGQGLRLIYYSQIVNDFQKGDIAEGYSVSREKKESFPLTVTSAQKNPTAFYLCASSTSGGAYEQYFGPGTRLTVT.

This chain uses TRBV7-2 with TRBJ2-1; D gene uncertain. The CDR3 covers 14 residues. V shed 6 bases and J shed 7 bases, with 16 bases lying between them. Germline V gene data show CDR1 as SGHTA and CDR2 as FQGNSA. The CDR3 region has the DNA TGTGCCAGCAGATCGTATACAGCCACGAATGAGCAGTTCTTC. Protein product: CASRSYTATNEQFF.

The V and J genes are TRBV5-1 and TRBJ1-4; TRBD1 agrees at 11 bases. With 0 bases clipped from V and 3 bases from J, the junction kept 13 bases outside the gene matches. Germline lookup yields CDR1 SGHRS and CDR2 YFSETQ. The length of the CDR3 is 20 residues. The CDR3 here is CASSLVGTGGFSAANEKLFF. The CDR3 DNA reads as TGCGCCAGCAGCTTGGTAGGGACAGGGGGTTTTTCGGCTGCTAATGAAAAACTGTTTTTT.

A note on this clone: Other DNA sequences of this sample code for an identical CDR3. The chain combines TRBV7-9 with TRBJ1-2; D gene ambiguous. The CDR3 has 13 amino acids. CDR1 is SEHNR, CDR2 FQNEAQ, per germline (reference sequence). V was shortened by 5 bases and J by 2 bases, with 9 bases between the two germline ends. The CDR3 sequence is CASSLEQNYGYTF. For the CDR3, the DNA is TGTGCCAGCAGCCTCGAACAGAACTATGGCTACACCTTC.

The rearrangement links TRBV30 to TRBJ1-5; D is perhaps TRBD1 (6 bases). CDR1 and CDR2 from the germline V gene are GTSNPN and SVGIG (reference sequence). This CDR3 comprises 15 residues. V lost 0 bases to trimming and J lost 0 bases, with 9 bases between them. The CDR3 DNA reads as TGTGCCTGGAGTGTAAACAGGGCTAGCAATCAGCCCCAGCATTTT. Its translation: CAWSVNRASNQPQHF.

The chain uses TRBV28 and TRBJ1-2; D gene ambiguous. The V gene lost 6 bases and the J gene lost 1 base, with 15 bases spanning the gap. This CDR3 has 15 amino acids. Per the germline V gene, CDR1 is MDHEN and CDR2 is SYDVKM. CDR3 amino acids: CASSESPVSNYGYTF. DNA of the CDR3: TGTGCCAGCAGCGAATCGCCCGTGAGTAACTATGGCTACACCTTC.

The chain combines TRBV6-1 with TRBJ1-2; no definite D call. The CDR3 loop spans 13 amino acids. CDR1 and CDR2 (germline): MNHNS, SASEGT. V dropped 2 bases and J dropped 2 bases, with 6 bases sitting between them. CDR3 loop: CASSEHGNYGYTF. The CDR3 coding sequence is TGTGCCAGCAGTGAACACGGGAACTATGGCTACACCTTC.